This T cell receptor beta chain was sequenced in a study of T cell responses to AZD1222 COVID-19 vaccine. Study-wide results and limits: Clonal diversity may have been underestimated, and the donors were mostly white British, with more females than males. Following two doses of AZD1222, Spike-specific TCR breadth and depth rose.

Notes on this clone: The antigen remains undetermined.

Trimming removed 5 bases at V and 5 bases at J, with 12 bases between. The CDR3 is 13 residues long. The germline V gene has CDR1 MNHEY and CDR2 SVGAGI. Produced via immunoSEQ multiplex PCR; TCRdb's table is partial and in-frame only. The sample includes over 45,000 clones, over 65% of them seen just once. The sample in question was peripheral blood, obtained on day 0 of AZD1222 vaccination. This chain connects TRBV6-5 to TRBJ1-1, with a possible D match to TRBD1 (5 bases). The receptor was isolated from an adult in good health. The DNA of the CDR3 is TGTGCCAGCAGTCTAGACTGGGGGACTGAAGCTTTCTTT. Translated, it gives CASSLDWGTEAFF.